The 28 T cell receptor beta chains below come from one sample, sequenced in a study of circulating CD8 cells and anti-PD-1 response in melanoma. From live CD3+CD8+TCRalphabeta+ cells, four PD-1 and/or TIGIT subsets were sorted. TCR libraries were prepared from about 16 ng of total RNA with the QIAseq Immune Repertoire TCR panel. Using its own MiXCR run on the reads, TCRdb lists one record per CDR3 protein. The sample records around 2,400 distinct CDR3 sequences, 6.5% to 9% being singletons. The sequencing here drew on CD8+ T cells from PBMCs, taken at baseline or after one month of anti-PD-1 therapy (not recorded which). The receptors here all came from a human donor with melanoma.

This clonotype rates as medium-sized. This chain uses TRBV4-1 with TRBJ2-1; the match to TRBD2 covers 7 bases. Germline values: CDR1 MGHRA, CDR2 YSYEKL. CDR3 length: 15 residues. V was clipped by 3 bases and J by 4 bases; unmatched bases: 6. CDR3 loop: CASSQTGTTYNEQFF. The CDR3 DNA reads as TGCGCCAGCAGCCAGACCGGGACTACTTACAATGAGCAGTTCTTC.

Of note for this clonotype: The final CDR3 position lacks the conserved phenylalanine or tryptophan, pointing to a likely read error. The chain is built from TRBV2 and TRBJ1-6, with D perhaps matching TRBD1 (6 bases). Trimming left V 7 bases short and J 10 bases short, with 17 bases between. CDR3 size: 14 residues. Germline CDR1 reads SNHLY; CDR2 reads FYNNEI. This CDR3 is CASKPGEYDSPLHL. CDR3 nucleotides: TGTGCCAGCAAACCAGGGGAGTATGACTCACCCCTCCACCTT.

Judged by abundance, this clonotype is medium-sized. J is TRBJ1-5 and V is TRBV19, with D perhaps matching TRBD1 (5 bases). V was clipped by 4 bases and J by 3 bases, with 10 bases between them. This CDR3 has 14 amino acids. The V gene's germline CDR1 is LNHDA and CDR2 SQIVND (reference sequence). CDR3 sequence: CASSRDGDNQPQHF. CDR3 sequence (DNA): TGTGCCAGTAGTAGGGACGGGGACAATCAGCCCCAGCATTTT.

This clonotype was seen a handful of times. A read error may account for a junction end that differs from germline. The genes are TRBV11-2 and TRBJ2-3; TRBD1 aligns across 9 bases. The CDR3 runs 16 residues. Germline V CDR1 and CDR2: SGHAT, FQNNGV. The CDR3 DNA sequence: TGTGCCAGCGGCTTAGATGTCCGGACAGGGGTGGCTACGCAGTATTTT. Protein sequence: CASGLDVRTGVATQYF.

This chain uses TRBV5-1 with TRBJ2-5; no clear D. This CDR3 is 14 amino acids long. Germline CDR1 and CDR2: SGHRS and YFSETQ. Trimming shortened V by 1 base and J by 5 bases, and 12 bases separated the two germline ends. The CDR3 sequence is CASSLNPTVETQYF. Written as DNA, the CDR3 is TGCGCCAGCAGCTTGAATCCGACGGTGGAGACCCAGTACTTC.

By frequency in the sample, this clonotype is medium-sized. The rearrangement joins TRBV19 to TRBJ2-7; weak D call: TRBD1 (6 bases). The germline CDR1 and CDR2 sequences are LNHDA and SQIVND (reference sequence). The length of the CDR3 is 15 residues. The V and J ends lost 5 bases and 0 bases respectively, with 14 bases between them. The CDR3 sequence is CASSPRDTSSYEQYF. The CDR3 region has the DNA TGTGCCAGTAGTCCGAGGGACACCAGCTCCTACGAGCAGTACTTC.

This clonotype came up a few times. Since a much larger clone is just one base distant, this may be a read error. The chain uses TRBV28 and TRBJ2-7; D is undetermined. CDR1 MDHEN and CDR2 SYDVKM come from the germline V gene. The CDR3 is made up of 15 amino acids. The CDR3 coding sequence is TGTGCCGGCAGTTTTCGGGCAGGTGCCCCCTACGAGCAGTACTTC. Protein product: CAGSFRAGAPYEQYF.

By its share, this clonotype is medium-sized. The DNA for the CDR3 is TGCAGTGCTAGACCGGACAGGGACACAGATACGCAGTATTTT. This translates into CSARPDRDTDTQYF. The V gene is TRBV20-1, the J gene TRBJ2-3, with 8 bases aligning to TRBD1. The CDR3 is 14 residues long. V dropped 2 bases and J dropped 2; count of bases not matched to a gene: 3. Germline CDR1 is DFQATT and CDR2 is SNEGSKA (reference sequence).

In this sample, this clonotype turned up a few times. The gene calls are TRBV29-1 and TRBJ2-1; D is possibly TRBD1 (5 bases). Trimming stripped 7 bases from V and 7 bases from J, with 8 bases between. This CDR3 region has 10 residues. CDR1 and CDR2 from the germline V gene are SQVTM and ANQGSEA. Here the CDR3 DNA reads TGCAGCGGTCAGGGTAATGAGCAGTTCTTC. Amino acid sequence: CSGQGNEQFF.

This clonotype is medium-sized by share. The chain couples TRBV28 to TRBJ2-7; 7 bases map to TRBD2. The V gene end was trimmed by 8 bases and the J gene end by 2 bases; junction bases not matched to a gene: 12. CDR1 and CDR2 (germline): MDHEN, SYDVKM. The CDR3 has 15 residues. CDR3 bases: TGTGCCAGCTCCGATGAGGACGGGAGGACCTACGAGCAGTACTTC. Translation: CASSDEDGRTYEQYF. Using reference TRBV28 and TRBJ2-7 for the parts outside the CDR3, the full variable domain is DVKVTQSSRYLVKRTGEKVFLECVQDMDHENMFWYRQDPGLGLRLIYFSYDVKMKEKGDIPEGYSVSREKKERFSLILESASTNQTSMYLCASSDEDGRTYEQYFGPGTRLTVT.

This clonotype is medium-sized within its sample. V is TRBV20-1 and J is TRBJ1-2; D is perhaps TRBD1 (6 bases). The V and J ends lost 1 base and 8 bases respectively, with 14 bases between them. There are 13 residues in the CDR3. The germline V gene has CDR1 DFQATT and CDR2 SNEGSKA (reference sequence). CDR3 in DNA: TGCAGTGCTAGAGTGGAGGGGGAATACGGCTACACCTTC. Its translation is CSARVEGEYGYTF.

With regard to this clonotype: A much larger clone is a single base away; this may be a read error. The CDR3 region has the DNA TGTGCCAGCAGTAGGCCAGCTCGGGACAGCAATGAAAAACTGTTTTTT. Its protein product is CASSRPARDSNEKLFF. J is TRBJ1-4 and V is TRBV28; 7 bases fit TRBD1. Germline V gene lookup returns CDR1 MDHEN and CDR2 SYDVKM. CDR3 size: 16 residues. V lost 5 bases, J lost 5 bases, and 11 bases stayed unmatched.

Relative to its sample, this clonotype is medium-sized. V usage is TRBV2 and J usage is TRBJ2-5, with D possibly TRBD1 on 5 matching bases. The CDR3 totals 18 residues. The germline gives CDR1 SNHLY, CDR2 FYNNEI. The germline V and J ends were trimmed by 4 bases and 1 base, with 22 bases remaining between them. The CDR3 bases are TGTGCCAGCAGTGGCCACCAGGACGGACAACTGCTCCAAGAGACCCAGTACTTC. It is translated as CASSGHQDGQLLQETQYF.

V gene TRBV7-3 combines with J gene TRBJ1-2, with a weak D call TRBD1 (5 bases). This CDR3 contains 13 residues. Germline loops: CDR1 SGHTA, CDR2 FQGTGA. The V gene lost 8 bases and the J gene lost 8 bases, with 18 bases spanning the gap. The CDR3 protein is CASGYGQGSGYTF. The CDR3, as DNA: TGTGCCAGCGGCTACGGTCAGGGAAGCGGCTACACCTTC.

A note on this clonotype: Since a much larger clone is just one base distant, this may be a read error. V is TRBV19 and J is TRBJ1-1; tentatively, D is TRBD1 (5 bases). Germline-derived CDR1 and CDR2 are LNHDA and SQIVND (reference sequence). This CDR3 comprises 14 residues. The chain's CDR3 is CANSIRIGGSEAFF. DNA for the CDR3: TGTGCCAATAGTATCCGAATTGGGGGGAGTGAAGCTTTCTTT.

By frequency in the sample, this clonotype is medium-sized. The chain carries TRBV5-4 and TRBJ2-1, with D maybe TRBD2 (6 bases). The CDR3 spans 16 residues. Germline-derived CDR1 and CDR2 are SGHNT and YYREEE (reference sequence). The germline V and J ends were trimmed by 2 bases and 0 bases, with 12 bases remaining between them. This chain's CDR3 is CASSFGGVSSYNEQFF. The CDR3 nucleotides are TGTGCCAGCAGCTTTGGCGGGGTAAGCTCCTACAATGAGCAGTTCTTC.

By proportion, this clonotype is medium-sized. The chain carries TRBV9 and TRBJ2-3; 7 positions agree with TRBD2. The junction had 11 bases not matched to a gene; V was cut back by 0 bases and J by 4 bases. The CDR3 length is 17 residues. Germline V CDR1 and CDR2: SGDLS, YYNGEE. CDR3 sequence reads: CASSVEGGLGSPDTQYF. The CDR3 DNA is TGTGCCAGCAGCGTAGAAGGTGGACTAGGATCTCCAGATACGCAGTATTTT.

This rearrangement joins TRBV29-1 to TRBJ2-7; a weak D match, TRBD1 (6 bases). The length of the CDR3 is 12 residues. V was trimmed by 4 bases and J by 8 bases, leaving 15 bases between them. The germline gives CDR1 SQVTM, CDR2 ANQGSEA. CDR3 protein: CSVAGDIDKQYF. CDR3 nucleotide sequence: TGCAGCGTTGCAGGGGATATCGACAAGCAGTACTTC.

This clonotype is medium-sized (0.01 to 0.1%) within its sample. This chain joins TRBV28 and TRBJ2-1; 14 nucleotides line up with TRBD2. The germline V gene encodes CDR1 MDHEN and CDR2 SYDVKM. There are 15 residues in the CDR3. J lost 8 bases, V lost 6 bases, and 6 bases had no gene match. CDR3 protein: CASRGGTSGGDEQFF. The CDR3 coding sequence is TGTGCCAGCAGGGGCGGGACTAGCGGGGGAGATGAGCAGTTCTTC. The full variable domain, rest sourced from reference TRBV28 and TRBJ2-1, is DVKVTQSSRYLVKRTGEKVFLECVQDMDHENMFWYRQDPGLGLRLIYFSYDVKMKEKGDIPEGYSVSREKKERFSLILESASTNQTSMYLCASRGGTSGGDEQFFGPGTRLTVL.

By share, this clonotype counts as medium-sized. Here the CDR3 reads CASSLFGVGVRGYEQYF. Here the CDR3 DNA reads TGTGCCAGCAGTTTATTCGGGGTAGGAGTCCGAGGCTACGAGCAGTACTTC. The chain uses TRBV28 and TRBJ2-7, with a tentative D call TRBD2 (5 bases). The CDR3 runs to 17 residues. Per the germline V gene, CDR1 is MDHEN and CDR2 is SYDVKM. Trimming took 1 base from V and 3 from J, leaving 19 bases between them.

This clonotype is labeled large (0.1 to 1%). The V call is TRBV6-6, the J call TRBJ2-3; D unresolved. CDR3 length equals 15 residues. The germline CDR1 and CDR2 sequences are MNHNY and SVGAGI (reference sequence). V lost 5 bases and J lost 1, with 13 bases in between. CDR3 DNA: TGTGCCAGCAGTCCACAGACCCGCCGCACAGATACGCAGTATTTT. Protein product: CASSPQTRRTDTQYF.

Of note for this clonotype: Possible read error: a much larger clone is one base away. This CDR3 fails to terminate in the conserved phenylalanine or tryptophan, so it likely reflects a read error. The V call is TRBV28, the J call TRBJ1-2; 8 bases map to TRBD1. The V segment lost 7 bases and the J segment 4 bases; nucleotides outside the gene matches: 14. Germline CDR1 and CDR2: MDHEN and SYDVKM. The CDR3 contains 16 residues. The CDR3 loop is CASTRPSGQAFYGYTS. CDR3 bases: TGTGCCAGCACCCGACCGTCGGGACAGGCTTTCTATGGCTACACCTCC.

CDR3: CASSVTEHNEQFF. CDR3 nucleotide sequence: TGTGCCAGCAGTGTGACCGAGCACAATGAGCAGTTCTTC. This chain connects TRBV2 to TRBJ2-1; no clear D. CDR3 length: 13 amino acids. Per germline, CDR1 SNHLY and CDR2 FYNNEI. Trimming left V 4 bases short and J 5 bases short, with 9 bases between.

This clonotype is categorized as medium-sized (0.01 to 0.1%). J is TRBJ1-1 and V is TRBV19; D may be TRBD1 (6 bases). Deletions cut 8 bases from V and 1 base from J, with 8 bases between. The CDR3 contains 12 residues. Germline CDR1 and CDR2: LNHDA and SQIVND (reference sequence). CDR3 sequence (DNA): TGTGCCAGTGAGACAGGGAACACTGAAGCTTTCTTT. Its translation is CASETGNTEAFF.

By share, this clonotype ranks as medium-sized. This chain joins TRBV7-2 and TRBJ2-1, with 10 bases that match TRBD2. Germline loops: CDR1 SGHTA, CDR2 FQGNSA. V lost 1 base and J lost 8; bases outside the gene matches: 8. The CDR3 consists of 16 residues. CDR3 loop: CASSLDLAGAVDEQFF. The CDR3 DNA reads TGTGCCAGCAGCTTAGACCTAGCGGGGGCCGTGGATGAGCAGTTCTTC. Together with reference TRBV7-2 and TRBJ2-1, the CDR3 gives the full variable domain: GAGVSQSPSNKVTEKGKDVELRCDPISGHTALYWYRQSLGQGLEFLIYFQGNSAPDKSGLPSDRFSAERTGGSVSTLTIQRTQQEDSAVYLCASSLDLAGAVDEQFFGPGTRLTVL.

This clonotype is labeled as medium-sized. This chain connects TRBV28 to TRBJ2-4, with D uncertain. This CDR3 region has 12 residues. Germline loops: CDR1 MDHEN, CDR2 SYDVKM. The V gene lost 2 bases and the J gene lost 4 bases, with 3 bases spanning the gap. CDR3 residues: CASSLTKNIQYF. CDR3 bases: TGTGCCAGCAGTTTAACGAAAAACATTCAGTACTTC.

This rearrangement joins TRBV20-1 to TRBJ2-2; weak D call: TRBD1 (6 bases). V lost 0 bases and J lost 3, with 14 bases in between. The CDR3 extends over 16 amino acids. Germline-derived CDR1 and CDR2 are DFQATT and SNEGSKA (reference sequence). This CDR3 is CSARDPQGPYTGELFF. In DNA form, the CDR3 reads TGCAGTGCTAGAGATCCCCAGGGGCCTTACACCGGGGAGCTGTTTTTT.

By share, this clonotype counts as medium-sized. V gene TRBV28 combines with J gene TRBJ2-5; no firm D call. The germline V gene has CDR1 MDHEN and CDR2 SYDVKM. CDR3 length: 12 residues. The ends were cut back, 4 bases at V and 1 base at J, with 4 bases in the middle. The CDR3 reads CASSSLQETQYF. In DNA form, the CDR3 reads TGTGCCAGCAGTTCCCTCCAAGAGACCCAGTACTTC.